Shown below are 14 T cell receptor beta chains from a single sample sequenced in a study of T-cell memory formation after mild COVID-19. TCRdb re-called the 5' RACE reads with MiXCR, one entry per CDR3 protein. The sample shows over 400,000 distinct CDR3 sequences, 20% to 25% of them seen only once. The material sequenced was PBMCs or a T cell subset sorted from them (not recorded which). The receptor source for this set is an adult woman who had mild COVID-19 (a few samples of this study predate the infection). Cell type and time point are not known.

This sequence joins TRBV2 and TRBJ2-5, with 10 bases lining up with TRBD2. J was trimmed by 0 bases and V by 2 bases; bases with no gene match: 9. The germline V gene encodes CDR1 SNHLY and CDR2 FYNNEI. CDR3 length: 18 residues. The DNA of the CDR3 is TGTGCCAGCAGTGAACTGGTGGGACTAGCGAAGTACCAAGAGACCCAGTACTTC. This codes for CASSELVGLAKYQETQYF.

This clonotype has more than one count but fewer than ten. The chain is built from TRBV11-1 and TRBJ1-1; D ambiguous. V lost 5 bases and J lost 5, with 6 bases in between. Germline CDR1 SGHAT, CDR2 FQDESV (reference sequence). The CDR3 is made up of 11 amino acids. The CDR3 DNA is TGTGCCAGCAGCGCCCAAACTGAAGCTTTCTTT. Translating gives CASSAQTEAFF.

This clonotype was picked up a small number of times. In DNA form, the CDR3 reads TGTGCCAGCAGCCAAGCGAACAATGAGCAGTTCTTC. It yields the protein CASSQANNEQFF. The V and J genes are TRBV3-1 and TRBJ2-1; D is unclear. Per the germline V gene, CDR1 is LGHDT and CDR2 is YNNKEL (reference sequence). CDR3 length: 12 amino acids. Trimming removed 1 base at V and 5 bases at J, with 3 bases between.

This sequence joins TRBV2 and TRBJ1-2; D gene uncertain. The CDR3 is 14 residues long. V was shortened by 5 bases and J by 0 bases, with 10 bases between the two germline ends. Germline-derived CDR1 and CDR2 are SNHLY and FYNNEI. CDR3 bases: TGTGCCAGCAGTCCGACGGTGACTAACTATGGCTACACCTTC. Translating gives CASSPTVTNYGYTF.

The chain uses TRBV7-8 and TRBJ1-2; D possibly corresponds to TRBD1 (5 bases). V lost 5 bases and J 10 bases, leaving 14 bases between the germline ends. Looked up from germline, CDR1 is SGHVS and CDR2 is FQNEAQ. The CDR3 runs to 12 residues. The CDR3 is CASSLQGSDYTF. CDR3 DNA sequence: TGTGCCAGCAGCCTTCAGGGTTCCGACTACACCTTC.

V is TRBV5-1 and J is TRBJ2-1; D gene uncertain. CDR3 length equals 14 residues. Trimming shortened V by 9 bases and J by 0 bases, and 13 bases separated the two germline ends. The V gene's germline CDR1 is SGHRS and CDR2 YFSETQ. The CDR3 sequence is CATSKVASYNEQFF. CDR3 DNA: TGCGCCACCTCGAAAGTGGCCTCCTACAATGAGCAGTTCTTC. Using reference TRBV5-1 and TRBJ2-1 for the parts outside the CDR3, the full variable domain is KAGVTQTPRYLIKTRGQQVTLSCSPISGHRSVSWYQQTPGQGLQFLFEYFSETQRNKGNFPGRFSGRQFSNSRSEMNVSTLELGDSALYLCATSKVASYNEQFFGPGTRLTVL.

The CDR3 bases are TGCGCCAGCAGGAGGGAAGGAGGTTCTCAGAACACTGAAGCTTTCTTT. Its protein product is CASRREGGSQNTEAFF. The chain is built from TRBV5-1 and TRBJ1-1; D remains unclear. The length of the CDR3 is 16 residues. The germline V gene has CDR1 SGHRS and CDR2 YFSETQ. Trimming took 5 bases from V and 1 from J, leaving 18 bases between them.

This rearrangement joins TRBV7-2 to TRBJ1-5, with D possibly matching TRBD1 (6 bases). CDR1 and CDR2 from the germline V gene are SGHTA and FQGNSA. V was clipped by 3 bases and J by 5 bases, with 14 bases between them. The CDR3 consists of 15 residues. The CDR3 nucleotides are TGTGCCAGCAGCTTGGACAGTTTTTTCGATCAGCCCCAGCATTTT. Translated, it gives CASSLDSFFDQPQHF.

There are a few counts of this clonotype. This chain connects TRBV9 to TRBJ2-3; D might be TRBD1 (5 bases). V shed 0 bases and J shed 2 bases, with 13 bases lying between them. Germline CDR1 reads SGDLS; CDR2 reads YYNGEE. The CDR3 has 16 residues. The chain's CDR3 is CASSVEWKGPTDTQYF. The CDR3 DNA reads TGTGCCAGCAGCGTAGAGTGGAAGGGGCCCACAGATACGCAGTATTTT.

V usage is TRBV11-3 and J usage is TRBJ2-1; TRBD1 or TRBD2 may be the D gene (5 bases each). CDR1 is SGHNT and CDR2 is YENEEA in the germline V gene. V shed 5 bases and J shed 5 bases, with 13 bases lying between them. This CDR3 has 14 amino acids. CDR3 in amino acids: CASSRDVGDNEQFF. CDR3 coding DNA: TGTGCCAGCAGCCGGGACGTTGGTGACAATGAGCAGTTCTTC.

This clonotype was found a few times. The CDR3 nucleotides read TGTGCCAGCAGCCAAGTTAGCAGGAATGAAAAACTGTTTTTT. Its translation: CASSQVSRNEKLFF. V and J are TRBV4-2 and TRBJ1-4; D is unresolved. This CDR3 is 14 amino acids long. CDR1 is LGHNA, CDR2 YNFKEQ, per germline. Deletions cut 1 base from V and 5 bases from J, with 8 bases between.

The chain has TRBV5-5 and TRBJ2-1; D is uncertain. Trimming cost V 4 bases and J 9 bases, with 11 bases left between them. From germline, CDR1 is SGHKS and CDR2 YYEKEE (reference sequence). The CDR3 spans 12 residues. The DNA for the CDR3 is TGTGCCAGCAGCCGCCCTTTGTCTGAGCAGTTCTTC. Translated: CASSRPLSEQFF.

V is TRBV20-1 and J is TRBJ1-1; D is perhaps TRBD1 (5 bases). Per the germline V gene, CDR1 is DFQATT and CDR2 is SNEGSKA (reference sequence). The CDR3 covers 14 residues. The V and J ends lost 3 bases and 4 bases respectively, with 15 bases between them. The chain's CDR3 is CSASDSLEGTEAFF. The CDR3, as DNA: TGCAGTGCTAGCGACAGTTTGGAGGGCACTGAAGCTTTCTTT.

This clonotype was detected a few times. The chain recombines TRBV24-1 with TRBJ2-6, with D unclear. Germline lookup yields CDR1 KGHDR and CDR2 SFDVKD. The CDR3 contains 13 residues. The V end was cut by 5 bases, the J end by 0 bases, with 1 base between. The DNA of the CDR3 is TGTGCCACCAGTGTCTCTGGGGCCAACGTCCTGACTTTC. This gives the protein CATSVSGANVLTF.